This T cell receptor beta chain was sequenced during a study of cytomegalovirus exposure and HLA in healthy donors. At the level of the study: Inside one of the first data releases sat roughly 80 million unique TCRs taken from HLA-typed donors. Notes on the study in general: As a later analysis revealed, the rate of TCR association differed by HLA locus, with DRB1 most and HLA-C fewest. Rare sequences made up most TCRs, while some public TCRs were found in many donors.

Samples came from healthy bone marrow donors. This clone was seen just once. Antigen: not known. The CDR3 has 14 residues. The ends lost 2 bases at V and 7 bases at J; junction bases unmatched: 5. From germline, CDR1 is LNHDA and CDR2 SQIVND (reference sequence). The primer mix had 60 Vbeta and 13 Jbeta primers. The assay was immunoSEQ multiplex PCR, and TCRdb's table has in-frame clones only and misses some. The sample lists about 110,000 clones; around 80% were seen once. The sample consisted of PBMCs. The genes are TRBV19 and TRBJ1-5; 7 positions agree with TRBD1. This receptor was taken from a man over 45 in good health and CMV-seronegative. The CDR3 reads CASSILQGKQPQHF. The DNA of the CDR3 is TGTGCCAGTAGTATATTACAGGGGAAGCAGCCCCAGCATTTT.